Following are 2 T cell receptor beta chains from one sample sequenced in a study of shared clonotypes between healthy human individuals. Naivety among CD8 cells was defined by CD45RO negativity and positive CCR7 selection, thereby excluding terminally differentiated effector memory CD45RA+ cells. Measured with immunoSEQ multiplex PCR; TCRdb has only the in-frame clones, and not every one. The sample consists of under 2,000,000 clones, 85% to 95% of them appearing once. The sequenced sample consisted of naive CD8+ T cells sorted from blood. These receptors came from a man between 18 and 29 years old in good health.

This chain joins TRBV11-3 and TRBJ2-5; no firm D call. The germline V gene encodes CDR1 SGHNT and CDR2 YENEEA. The CDR3 runs 12 residues. The V end was cut by 10 bases, the J end by 2 bases, with 11 bases between. In DNA form, the CDR3 reads TGTGCCATGGCCTTGGATCAAGAGACCCAGTACTTC. It codes for CAMALDQETQYF.

Comment on this clone: At the DNA level, this CDR3 is encoded by other sequences in the same sample as well. The chain combines TRBV6-5 with TRBJ1-1; D is undetermined. The germline CDR1 and CDR2 sequences are MNHEY and SVGAGI. Deletions cut 0 bases from V and 5 bases from J, with 7 bases between. The CDR3 length is 13 residues. CDR3 protein: CASSYSPGTEAFF. The CDR3 coding sequence is TGTGCCAGCAGTTACTCTCCCGGAACTGAAGCTTTCTTT.